The entry below gives a single TCR beta chain sequence along with its context. The assay was immunoSEQ multiplex PCR, and TCRdb's table has in-frame clones only and misses some. The sample lists a few hundred thousand clones, 90% occurring once. One Seattle source followed patients from active infection through their disease course. The data were taken from a study of blood T cell repertoires in COVID-19. The CDR3 is 13 residues long. Germline values: CDR1 SGHAT, CDR2 FQNNGV. With 4 bases removed from V and 5 bases from J, the gap between germline ends came to 10 bases. The material sequenced was peripheral blood. The receptor was isolated from a woman aged 40 to 55 with COVID-19, enrolled during active disease. This chain joins TRBV11-2 and TRBJ2-3; D ambiguous. CDR3 sequence: CASSSPLEDTQYF. The CDR3, as DNA: TGTGCCAGCAGCTCCCCTTTAGAAGATACGCAGTATTTT.